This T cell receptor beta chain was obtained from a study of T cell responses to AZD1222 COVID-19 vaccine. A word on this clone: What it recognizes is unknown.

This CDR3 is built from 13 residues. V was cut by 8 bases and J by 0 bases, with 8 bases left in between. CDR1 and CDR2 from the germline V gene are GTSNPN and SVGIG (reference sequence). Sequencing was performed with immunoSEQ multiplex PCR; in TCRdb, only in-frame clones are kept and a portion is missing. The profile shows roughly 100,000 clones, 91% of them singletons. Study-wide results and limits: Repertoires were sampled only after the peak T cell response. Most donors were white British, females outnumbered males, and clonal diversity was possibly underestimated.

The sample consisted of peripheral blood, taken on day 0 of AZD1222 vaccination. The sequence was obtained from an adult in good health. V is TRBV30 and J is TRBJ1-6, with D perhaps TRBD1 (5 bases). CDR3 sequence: CARQGSYNSPLHF. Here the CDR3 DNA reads TGTGCCCGGCAGGGCTCCTATAATTCACCCCTCCACTTT.